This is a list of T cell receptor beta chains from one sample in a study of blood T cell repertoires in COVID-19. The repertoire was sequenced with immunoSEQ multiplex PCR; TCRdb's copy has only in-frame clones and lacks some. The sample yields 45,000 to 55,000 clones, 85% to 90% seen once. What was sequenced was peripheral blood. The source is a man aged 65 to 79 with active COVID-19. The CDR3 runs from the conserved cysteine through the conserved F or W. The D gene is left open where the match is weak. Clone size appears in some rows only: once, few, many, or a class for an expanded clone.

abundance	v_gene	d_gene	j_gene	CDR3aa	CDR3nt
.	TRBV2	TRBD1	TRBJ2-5	CASRPVGTGGETQYF	TGTGCCAGCAGGCCCGTTGGGACAGGGGGAGAGACCCAGTACTTC
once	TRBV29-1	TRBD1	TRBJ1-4	CSVEDYLTGQNEKLFF	TGCAGCGTTGAAGACTACCTGACAGGGCAGAATGAAAAACTGTTTTTT
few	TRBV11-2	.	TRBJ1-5	CASSLDSYSNQPQHF	TGTGCCAGCAGCTTAGACAGTTATAGCAATCAGCCCCAGCATTTT
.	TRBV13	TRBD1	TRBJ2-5	CASSFRTGVKETQYF	TGTGCCAGCAGCTTCAGGACAGGGGTGAAAGAGACCCAGTACTTC
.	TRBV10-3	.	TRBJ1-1	CAIQGQRGAFF	TGTGCCATTCAAGGACAACGCGGAGCTTTCTTT
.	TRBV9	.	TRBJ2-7	CASSSEARGGYEQYF	TGTGCCAGCAGCTCTGAAGCCAGGGGTGGGTACGAGCAGTACTTC
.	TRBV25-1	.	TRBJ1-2	CASSDPQGFGNYGYTF	TGTGCCAGCAGTGACCCGCAGGGATTTGGAAACTATGGCTACACCTTC
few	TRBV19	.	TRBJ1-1	CASSNIPSGGVTEAFF	TGTGCCAGTAGCAATATACCCTCCGGGGGGGTCACTGAAGCTTTCTTT
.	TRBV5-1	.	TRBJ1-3	CASSLGADGNTIYF	TGCGCCAGCAGCTTGGGGGCCGATGGAAACACCATATATTTT
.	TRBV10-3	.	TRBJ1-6	CAISADSNNSPLHF	TGTGCCATCAGCGCGGACAGTAATAATTCACCCCTCCACTTT
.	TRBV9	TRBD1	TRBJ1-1	CASSVAEGAMAEAFF	TGTGCCAGCAGCGTAGCTGAGGGGGCTATGGCTGAAGCTTTCTTT
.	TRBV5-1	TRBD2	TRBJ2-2	CASSVGTSGANTGELFF	TGCGCCAGCAGCGTCGGGACTAGCGGTGCGAACACCGGGGAGCTGTTTTTT
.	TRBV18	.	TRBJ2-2	CASSPTTQAPGELFF	TGTGCCAGCTCACCAACGACACAAGCCCCCGGGGAGCTGTTTTTT
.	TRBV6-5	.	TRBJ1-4	CASRLVGGNEKLFF	TGTGCCAGCAGGCTAGTCGGGGGTAATGAAAAACTGTTTTTT
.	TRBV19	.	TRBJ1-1	CATDWGGSDTEAFF	TGTGCCACTGACTGGGGGGGCTCGGACACTGAAGCTTTCTTT
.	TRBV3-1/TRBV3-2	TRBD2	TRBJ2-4	CASSPSPGTSGAPKNIQYF	TGTGCCAGCAGCCCCAGTCCCGGGACTAGCGGGGCACCCAAAAACATTCAGTACTTC
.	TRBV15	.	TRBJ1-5	CATSRSPEGQPQHF	TGTGCCACCAGCAGAAGTCCGGAGGGGCAGCCCCAGCATTTT
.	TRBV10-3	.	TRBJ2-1	CAISDQGTPYNEQFF	TGTGCCATCAGTGATCAGGGGACCCCCTACAATGAGCAGTTCTTC
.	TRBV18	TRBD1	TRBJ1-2	CASSPKTGQPRLGYTF	TGTGCCAGCTCACCAAAAACGGGACAGCCCCGCCTGGGCTACACCTTC
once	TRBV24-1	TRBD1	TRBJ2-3	CAVSQLGTGVSTDTQYF	TGTGCCGTATCTCAATTGGGGACAGGAGTTAGCACAGATACGCAGTATTTT
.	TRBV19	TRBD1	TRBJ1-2	CASSPRTGTPYGYTF	TGTGCCAGTAGCCCTCGGACAGGGACCCCCTATGGCTACACCTTC
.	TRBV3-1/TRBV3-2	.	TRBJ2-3	CASSETRTLNTQYF	TGTGCCAGCAGCGAAACACGGACACTAAATACGCAGTATTTT